This TCR beta chain was retrieved from a study of blood T cell repertoires in COVID-19. Study details: Sites in the United States, Italy and Spain provided acute and convalescent COVID-19 samples. PBMCs, B-cell-depleted T cells, or T cells provided the cDNA or gDNA that made up the material.

V lost 5 bases and J lost 10, with 15 bases in between. Germline CDR1 is MDHEN and CDR2 is SYDVKM. This CDR3 region has 13 residues. As processed by the authors: The assay estimated nucleated cells by amplifying reference gene primers. Sequencing used immunoSEQ multiplex PCR; TCRdb keeps in-frame clones, though not all of them. V and J calls and clone size are those listed in that table; D and trimming were worked out from the DNA. This table has 100,000 to 150,000 clones, over 60% appearing once. This sequence originates from a man in his forties with active or convalescent COVID-19. Sequenced material: peripheral blood. The V call is TRBV28, the J call TRBJ1-5; D possibly corresponds to TRBD1 (6 bases). The CDR3 loop is CASSRTGKYPQHF. Written as DNA, the CDR3 is TGTGCCAGCAGTCGAACAGGGAAATATCCCCAGCATTTT. Drawing the rest from reference TRBV28 and TRBJ1-5, the complete variable domain is DVKVTQSSRYLVKRTGEKVFLECVQDMDHENMFWYRQDPGLGLRLIYFSYDVKMKEKGDIPEGYSVSREKKERFSLILESASTNQTSMYLCASSRTGKYPQHFGDGTRLSIL.